This T cell receptor (beta chain) was identified during a study of PD-1 blockade in classical Hodgkin lymphoma. About the research overall: Administration of nivolumab to patients was at 3 mg/kg intravenously every 2 weeks.

Generated by immunoSEQ multiplex PCR, the TCRdb table keeps only in-frame clones and is missing some. The repertoire holds 10,000 or so clones, with roughly 84% as singletons. This clone was observed a few times. Antigen: not known. General observations from the study: Those patients who began receiving nivolumab less than 1 year after ASCT had lower diversity, and they were excluded.

Deletions cut 10 bases from V and 3 bases from J, with 4 bases between. There are 9 residues in the CDR3. CDR1 SGHTA and CDR2 FQGTGA come from the germline V gene. Noted time point: cycle 4 day 1 (C4D1), after more than 5 weeks of nivolumab. After autologous stem cell transplantation all patients relapsed, and prior brentuximab vedotin exposure differed between cohorts. Out of thawed PBMCs, magnetic negative selection purified CD4+ T cells. This receptor was identified in a human donor with classical Hodgkin lymphoma. The chain has TRBV7-3 and TRBJ2-7; D gene uncertain. The specimen comprised CD4+ T cells from blood, sampled before the fourth cycle of nivolumab. In nucleotides, the CDR3 is TGTGCCACCTTCTACGAGCAGTACTTC. This codes for CATFYEQYF.